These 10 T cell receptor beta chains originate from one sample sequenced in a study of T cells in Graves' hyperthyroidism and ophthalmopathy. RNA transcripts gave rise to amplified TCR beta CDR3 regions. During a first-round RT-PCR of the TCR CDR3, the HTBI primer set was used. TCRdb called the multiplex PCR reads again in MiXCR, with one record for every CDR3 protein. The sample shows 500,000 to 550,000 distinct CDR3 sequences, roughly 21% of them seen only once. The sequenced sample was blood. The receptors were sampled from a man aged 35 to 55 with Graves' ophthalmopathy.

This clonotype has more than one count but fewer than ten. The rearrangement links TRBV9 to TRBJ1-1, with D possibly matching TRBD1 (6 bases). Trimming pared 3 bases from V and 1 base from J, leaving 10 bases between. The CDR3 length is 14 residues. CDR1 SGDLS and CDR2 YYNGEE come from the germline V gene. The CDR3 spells CASSAGQTNTEAFF. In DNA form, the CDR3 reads TGTGCCAGCAGCGCCGGACAGACGAACACTGAAGCTTTCTTT.

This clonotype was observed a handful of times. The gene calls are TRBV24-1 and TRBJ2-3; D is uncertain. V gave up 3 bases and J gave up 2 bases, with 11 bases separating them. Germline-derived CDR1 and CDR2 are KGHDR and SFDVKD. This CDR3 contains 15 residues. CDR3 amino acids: CATSDPRAHTDTQYF. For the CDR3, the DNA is TGTGCCACCAGTGATCCACGTGCACACACAGATACGCAGTATTTT.

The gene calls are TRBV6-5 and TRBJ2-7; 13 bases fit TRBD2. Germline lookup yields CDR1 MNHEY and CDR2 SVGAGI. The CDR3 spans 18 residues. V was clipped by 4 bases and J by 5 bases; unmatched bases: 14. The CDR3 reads CASSSRTSGRGSPNEQYF. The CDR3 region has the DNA TGTGCCAGCAGTTCCCGGACTAGCGGGAGAGGGTCTCCAAACGAGCAGTACTTC.

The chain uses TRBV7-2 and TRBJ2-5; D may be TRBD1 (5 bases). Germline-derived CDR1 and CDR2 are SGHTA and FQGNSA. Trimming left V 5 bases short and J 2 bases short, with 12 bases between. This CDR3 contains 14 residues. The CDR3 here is CASSPSRAQETQYF. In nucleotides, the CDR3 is TGTGCCAGCAGCCCTTCCAGGGCTCAAGAGACCCAGTACTTC. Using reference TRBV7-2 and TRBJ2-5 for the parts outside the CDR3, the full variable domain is GAGVSQSPSNKVTEKGKDVELRCDPISGHTALYWYRQSLGQGLEFLIYFQGNSAPDKSGLPSDRFSAERTGGSVSTLTIQRTQQEDSAVYLCASSPSRAQETQYFGPGTRLLVL.

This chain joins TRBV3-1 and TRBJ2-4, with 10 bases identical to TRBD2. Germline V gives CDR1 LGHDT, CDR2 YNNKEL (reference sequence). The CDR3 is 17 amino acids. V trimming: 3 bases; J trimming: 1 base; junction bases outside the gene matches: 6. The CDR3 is CASSQLSGRGAKNIQYF. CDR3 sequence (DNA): TGTGCCAGCAGCCAGTTAAGCGGGAGGGGGGCCAAAAACATTCAGTACTTC.

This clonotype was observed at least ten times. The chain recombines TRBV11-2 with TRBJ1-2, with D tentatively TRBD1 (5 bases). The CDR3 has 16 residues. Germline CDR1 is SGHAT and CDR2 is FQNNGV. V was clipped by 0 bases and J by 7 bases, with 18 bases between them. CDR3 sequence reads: CASSLDHQAGRGGYTF. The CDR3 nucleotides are TGTGCCAGCAGCTTAGATCATCAGGCAGGAAGGGGTGGCTACACCTTC.

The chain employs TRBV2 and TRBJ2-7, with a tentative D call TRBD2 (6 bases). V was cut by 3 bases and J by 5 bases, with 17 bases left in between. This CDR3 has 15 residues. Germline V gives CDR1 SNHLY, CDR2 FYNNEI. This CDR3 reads CASSDGGVGRNEQYF. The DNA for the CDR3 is TGTGCCAGCAGTGATGGGGGAGTTGGGAGGAACGAGCAGTACTTC.

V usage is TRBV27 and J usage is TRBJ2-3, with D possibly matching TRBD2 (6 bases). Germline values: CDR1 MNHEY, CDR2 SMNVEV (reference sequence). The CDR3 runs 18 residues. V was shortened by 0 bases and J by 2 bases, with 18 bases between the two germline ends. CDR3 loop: CASSLSPQGAGLTDTQYF. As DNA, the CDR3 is TGTGCCAGCAGTTTATCACCCCAGGGAGCGGGCCTCACAGATACGCAGTATTTT.

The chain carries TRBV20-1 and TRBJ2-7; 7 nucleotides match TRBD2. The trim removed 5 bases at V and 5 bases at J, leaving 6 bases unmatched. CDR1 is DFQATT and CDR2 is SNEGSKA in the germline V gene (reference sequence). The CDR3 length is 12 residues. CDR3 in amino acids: CSAGLGGNEQYF. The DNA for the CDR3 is TGCAGTGCTGGACTAGGAGGGAACGAGCAGTACTTC.

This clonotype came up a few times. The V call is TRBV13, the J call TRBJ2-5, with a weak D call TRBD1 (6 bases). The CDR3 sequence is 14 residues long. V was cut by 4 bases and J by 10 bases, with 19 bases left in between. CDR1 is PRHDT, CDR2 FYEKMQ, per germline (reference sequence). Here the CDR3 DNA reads TGTGCCAGCAGCTCCCCGGACAGCCCACTGGTCCAGTACTTC. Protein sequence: CASSSPDSPLVQYF.